The rows below give T cell receptor beta chains drawn from one sample of a study of Tregs in tolerant kidney transplant recipients. The protocol was immunoSEQ multiplex PCR, while the TCRdb copy is restricted to in-frame clones and leaves out a portion. The table records hundreds of thousands of clones, more than 65% of them present only once. Sequenced input: CD4+ T cells from blood. The receptors shown here come from a human donor in good health. Each CDR3 is given with its conserved first and last residue. The D gene is left open where the match is weak. The size of a clone is reported for some rows only, either as once, few or many, or as a class for expanded clones.

-	14	TRBJ2-7	TRBV5-4	-	TGTGCCAGCAGCTTCGGGGCCCGTCCGCTCGAGCAGTACTTC	CASSFGARPLEQYF
-	15	TRBJ2-4	TRBV19	-	TGTGCCAGTAGCTCCGAGGCGTCGTGGGGAAACATTCAGTACTTC	CASSSEASWGNIQYF
-	13	TRBJ1-2	TRBV6-6	-	TGTGCCAGCAGTTCCCATGGGAACTATGGCTACACCTTC	CASSSHGNYGYTF
-	16	TRBJ2-4	TRBV5-8	-	TGTGCCAGCAGCGCCGAGACAGGAATCAGGGGAAACATTCAGTACTTC	CASSAETGIRGNIQYF
-	13	TRBJ2-7	TRBV6-6	-	TGTGCCAGCAGCCCCAGGACAGCCTACGAGCAGTACTTC	CASSPRTAYEQYF
-	17	TRBJ2-5	TRBV5-1	TRBD1	TGCGCCAGCAGCCGCAATACCGGACAGGGGGAAAGGGAGACCCAGTACTTC	CASSRNTGQGERETQYF
few	17	TRBJ2-1	TRBV7-9	TRBD2	TGTGCCAGCAGCTTACCCCGACTAGCGGGAGACAATGATGAGCAGTTCTTC	CASSLPRLAGDNDEQFF
-	14	TRBJ2-2	TRBV5-1	TRBD2	TGCGCCAGCAGCTTTTGGACTAGTTCCGGGGAGCTGTTTTTT	CASSFWTSSGELFF
-	15	TRBJ2-2	TRBV9	-	TGTGCCAGCACCGACGGGGGAGCTAACACCGGGGAGCTGTTTTTT	CASTDGGANTGELFF
-	20	TRBJ2-5	TRBV7-8	TRBD1	TGTGCCAGCAGCTTAGTACCGCGTGGAAGGGGGCCAGTAGTCCAAGAGACCCAGTACTTC	CASSLVPRGRGPVVQETQYF
-	16	TRBJ2-1	TRBV11-2	-	TGTGCCAGCAGCCCGCGTCGGGGAGCATCATACAATGAGCAGTTCTTC	CASSPRRGASYNEQFF
-	13	TRBJ1-5	TRBV18	-	TGTGCCAGCTCACCGGGGCGCCAAGAGCCCCAGCATTTT	CASSPGRQEPQHF
-	15	TRBJ2-2	TRBV29-1	TRBD1	TGCAGCGTGACTGGGACAGCCAAGAACACCGGGGAGCTGTTTTTT	CSVTGTAKNTGELFF
-	16	TRBJ2-1	TRBV15	TRBD1	TGTGCCACCAGCAGAGGCCCAAGGGGGCGCGACAATGAGCAGTTCTTC	CATSRGPRGRDNEQFF
-	15	TRBJ2-7	TRBV6-1	TRBD1	TGTGCCAGCAGTGCCAGACAGGGGGGCTACGTCGAGCAGTACTTC	CASSARQGGYVEQYF
-	16	TRBJ2-3	TRBV6-5	TRBD2	TGTGCCAGCAGTTACTTCCGGACTAGCGGACCAGATACGCAGTATTTT	CASSYFRTSGPDTQYF
once	15	TRBJ1-3	TRBV2	-	TGTGCCAGCAGTGAGCGGGGCGTTGCTGGAAACACCATATATTTT	CASSERGVAGNTIYF
once	15	TRBJ1-2	TRBV7-6	-	TGTGCCAGCAGCTATGGGGACAAGGGAATAGGTGGCTACACCTTC	CASSYGDKGIGGYTF
-	17	TRBJ2-7	TRBV4-1	TRBD1	TGCGCCAGCAGCCAACCATCGACAGGGGGCTGGTCCTACGAGCAGTACTTC	CASSQPSTGGWSYEQYF
-	16	TRBJ2-3	TRBV7-3	-	TGTGCCAGCAGCTTACTACCCGGGGCATCGCCAGATACGCAGTATTTT	CASSLLPGASPDTQYF
-	15	TRBJ1-1	TRBV7-9	TRBD1	TGTGCCAGCAGCCAGGCCGACAGGGCGGGTACTGAAGCTTTCTTT	CASSQADRAGTEAFF
-	17	TRBJ2-7	TRBV4-1	-	TGCGCCAGCAGCCAAGATGCGGGGGACAGCCTAACCTACGAGCAGTACTTC	CASSQDAGDSLTYEQYF
-	16	TRBJ2-3	TRBV11-2	TRBD2	TGTGCCAGCAGCTACTCAGCGGGAGTTCGGGCAGATACGCAGTATTTT	CASSYSAGVRADTQYF
-	13	TRBJ1-2	TRBV7-9	-	TGTGCCAGCATCCCAGGACCCCGTGGAGGCTACACCTTC	CASIPGPRGGYTF
-	13	TRBJ2-3	TRBV9	-	TGTGCCAGCAGCCTCGGAACGTCTGTGACGCAGTATTTT	CASSLGTSVTQYF
-	16	TRBJ2-3	TRBV9	TRBD2	TGTGCCAGCAGCGTACGAAGCGGGATAAGCACAGATACGCAGTATTTT	CASSVRSGISTDTQYF
-	19	TRBJ2-3	TRBV6-1	TRBD1	TGTGCCAGCAGTGGCCGGACAGGACTGGGAACTTATAACACAGATACGCAGTATTTT	CASSGRTGLGTYNTDTQYF
-	16	TRBJ1-2	TRBV19	-	TGTGCCAGTAGTCGGGCTACAGGGACTAGGGGCTATGGCTACACCTTC	CASSRATGTRGYGYTF
few	13	TRBJ1-2	TRBV2	TRBD1	TGTGCCAGCAGGACCGGGACAGCGTATGGCTACACCTTC	CASRTGTAYGYTF
-	13	TRBJ1-4	TRBV18	TRBD1	TGTGCCAGCTCTGGACAGGCGAATGAAAAACTGTTTTTT	CASSGQANEKLFF
-	14	TRBJ2-7	TRBV19	-	TGTGCCAGTAGTATGACAGGTTTCGGCTACGAGCAGTACTTC	CASSMTGFGYEQYF
-	15	TRBJ2-1	TRBV7-9	-	TGTGCCAGCAGCTTAGCCGGGAGATCAAACGATGAGCAGTTCTTC	CASSLAGRSNDEQFF
-	14	TRBJ2-3	TRBV11-2	TRBD1	TGTGCCAGCAGCTTAGGACAGGGCTCAGATACGCAGTATTTT	CASSLGQGSDTQYF
-	12	TRBJ1-6	TRBV5-1	-	TGCGCCAGCAGCAGGGAAAATTCACCCCTCCACTTT	CASSRENSPLHF
-	14	TRBJ1-5	TRBV6-4	-	TGTGCCAGCAGTGCTGGGGGCGTCAATCAGCCCCAGCATTTT	CASSAGGVNQPQHF
-	17	TRBJ2-2	TRBV27	TRBD2	TGTGCCATCGCCGGGGGGATAGCGGGAGGGCCCACCGGGGAGCTGTTTTTT	CAIAGGIAGGPTGELFF
once	15	TRBJ1-1	TRBV10-3	-	TGTGCCATCAGTGACCAGGGGAAGCCGAACACTGAAGCTTTCTTT	CAISDQGKPNTEAFF
-	14	TRBJ1-6	TRBV7-2	-	TGTGCCAGCAGCACAGTGAACTATAATTCACCCCTCCACTTT	CASSTVNYNSPLHF
-	14	TRBJ1-5	TRBV19	-	TGTGCCAGTAAGGAAAGCTTTAGCAATCAGCCCCAGCATTTT	CASKESFSNQPQHF
once	15	TRBJ1-5	TRBV18	-	TGTGCCAGCTCACCATATTGGGACGTCAATCAGCCCCAGCATTTT	CASSPYWDVNQPQHF
-	14	TRBJ1-5	TRBV7-2	-	TGTGCCAGCAGCTTGAGACAGGGCAATCAGCCCCAGCATTTT	CASSLRQGNQPQHF